This is a list of T cell receptor beta chains from one sample in a study of cytomegalovirus exposure and HLA in healthy donors. The repertoire was sequenced with immunoSEQ multiplex PCR; TCRdb's copy has only in-frame clones and lacks some. The sample yields around 150,000 clones, approximately 85% seen once. The sequenced sample was PBMCs. The receptors shown here come from a young man in good health and CMV-seropositive. Both conserved end residues are part of each CDR3. The order of the fields is J gene, D gene, V gene, CDR3 protein. The D gene is left open where the match is weak.

J gene: TRBJ1-6; D gene: .; V gene: TRBV6-5; CDR3 protein: CASSYPRQRVNSPLHF
J gene: TRBJ2-5; D gene: TRBD2; V gene: TRBV9; CDR3 protein: CASSVGSSGGEETQYF
J gene: TRBJ1-1; D gene: .; V gene: TRBV11-1; CDR3 protein: CASSPDSLMNTEAFF
J gene: TRBJ2-7; D gene: TRBD2; V gene: TRBV19; CDR3 protein: CASRRAGPLSYEQYF
J gene: TRBJ1-1; D gene: .; V gene: TRBV7-9; CDR3 protein: CASSLVQGIVEAFF
J gene: TRBJ2-3; D gene: TRBD1; V gene: TRBV7-2; CDR3 protein: CASSLFGEGTASNTDTQYF
J gene: TRBJ2-1; D gene: .; V gene: TRBV9; CDR3 protein: CASSAGGPSFYNEQFF
J gene: TRBJ1-4; D gene: .; V gene: TRBV30; CDR3 protein: CAQGTTNEKLFF
J gene: TRBJ2-5; D gene: .; V gene: TRBV20-1; CDR3 protein: CSGGIQETQYF
J gene: TRBJ1-1; D gene: TRBD1; V gene: TRBV2; CDR3 protein: CARGQGGTEAFF
J gene: TRBJ2-1; D gene: .; V gene: TRBV7-9; CDR3 protein: CSSSSRGLEQFF
J gene: TRBJ1-3; D gene: .; V gene: TRBV6-5; CDR3 protein: CASSPPGFNTIYF
J gene: TRBJ2-1; D gene: .; V gene: TRBV19; CDR3 protein: CASSTPSRTASNEQFF
J gene: TRBJ1-3; D gene: TRBD1; V gene: TRBV6-5; CDR3 protein: CASSPQGAFGNTIYF
J gene: TRBJ2-7; D gene: .; V gene: TRBV6-5; CDR3 protein: CASSERGYEQYF
J gene: TRBJ2-3; D gene: .; V gene: TRBV18; CDR3 protein: CASSPRSAGLNTQYF
J gene: .; D gene: TRBD1; V gene: TRBV19; CDR3 protein: CASSTGTGLSYEQYF
J gene: TRBJ1-3; D gene: .; V gene: TRBV5-1; CDR3 protein: CASSLAGTGNTIYF
J gene: TRBJ2-3; D gene: TRBD1; V gene: TRBV10-3; CDR3 protein: CAISESIGQGAGKEDKDTQYF
J gene: TRBJ2-7; D gene: .; V gene: TRBV7-9; CDR3 protein: CASSTQDSYEQYF
J gene: TRBJ2-1; D gene: TRBD1; V gene: TRBV5-1; CDR3 protein: CASSTGTDYNEQFF
J gene: TRBJ1-2; D gene: .; V gene: TRBV25-1; CDR3 protein: CASSEPGPAYGYTF
J gene: TRBJ2-2; D gene: .; V gene: TRBV2; CDR3 protein: CATSRAGSNTGELFF
J gene: TRBJ2-5; D gene: TRBD1; V gene: TRBV2; CDR3 protein: CASQPREGARGETQYF
J gene: TRBJ1-4; D gene: .; V gene: TRBV14; CDR3 protein: CASSGGGFGEKLFF
J gene: TRBJ2-5; D gene: TRBD2; V gene: TRBV5-8; CDR3 protein: CASSLVRTSGAPVAQYF
J gene: TRBJ2-5; D gene: TRBD1; V gene: TRBV5-5; CDR3 protein: CASSVRQGVRETQYF
J gene: TRBJ2-3; D gene: TRBD1; V gene: TRBV5-4; CDR3 protein: CASSSRDRENTQYF